Listed here are 10 T cell receptor beta chains from one sample, sequenced in a study of regulatory T cells in long-lasting Graves disease. Assembly of TCR beta libraries relied on iRepertoire HTBI primers together with Arm-PCR of CDR3 regions. TCRdb reprocessed the multiplex PCR reads via MiXCR and lists one record per CDR3 protein. The table lists more than 450,000 distinct CDR3 sequences, 12% of them singletons. The time point is: newly diagnosed GD, antithyroid drugs for less than 3 months. RNA isolated from PBMCs was used to make the TCR library. This sample was shared with a second study, whose subject was T cells in Graves' hyperthyroidism and ophthalmopathy.

The sample consisted of peripheral blood mononuclear cells (PBMCs), taken at new diagnosis, from a patient treated with antithyroid drugs. These receptors were taken from a woman aged 25 to 39 with Graves disease.

This clonotype was observed at least ten times. The rearrangement uses TRBV18 and TRBJ2-1; a weak D match, TRBD2 (6 bases). CDR3 size: 12 residues. In germline, CDR1 is KGHSH, CDR2 LQKENI. Trimming removed 6 bases at V and 7 bases at J, with 10 bases between. CDR3 residues: CASSGTFNEQFF. CDR3 nucleotides: TGTGCCAGCTCTGGGACTTTTAATGAGCAGTTCTTC.

This clonotype was seen repeatedly, ten times or more. CDR3 sequence reads: CASLLGGPNQPQHF. CDR3 sequence (DNA): TGTGCCAGCCTCTTAGGGGGACCTAATCAGCCCCAGCATTTT. The chain is built from TRBV28 and TRBJ1-5, with D maybe TRBD1 (6 bases). From germline, CDR1 is MDHEN and CDR2 SYDVKM. CDR3 length: 14 residues. The V gene lost 8 bases and the J gene lost 4 bases, with 15 bases spanning the gap.

This clonotype was seen at least ten times. The J gene is TRBJ2-1, the V gene TRBV7-9, with 9 bases identical to TRBD2. Per the germline V gene, CDR1 is SEHNR and CDR2 is FQNEAQ (reference sequence). V trimming: 8 bases; J trimming: 2 bases; junction bases outside the gene matches: 4. The CDR3 covers 14 residues. CDR3 DNA: TGTGCCAGCCTCAGACTAGCGGCCTACAATGAGCAGTTCTTC. It translates to CASLRLAAYNEQFF.

This clonotype was recorded many times. The chain employs TRBV2 and TRBJ1-3, with a possible D match to TRBD1 (5 bases). Germline CDR1 reads SNHLY; CDR2 reads FYNNEI. This CDR3 region has 14 residues. Trimming pared 4 bases from V and 6 bases from J, leaving 13 bases between. The CDR3 coding sequence is TGTGCCAGCAGTGTCGGGGGATATTCAAACACCATATATTTT. Protein product: CASSVGGYSNTIYF.

This clonotype was seen at least ten times. The CDR3 loop reads CASSDLLGGAPEAFF. The CDR3 region has the DNA TGTGCCAGCAGTGACCTGCTTGGGGGGGCACCTGAAGCTTTCTTT. This rearrangement joins TRBV6-1 to TRBJ1-1; TRBD1 might be the D (6 bases). The germline V gene encodes CDR1 MNHNS and CDR2 SASEGT. CDR3 size: 15 residues. V was trimmed by 3 bases and J by 6 bases, leaving 17 bases between them.

In its sample, this clonotype was seen many times. This chain uses TRBV12-3 or TRBV12-4 with TRBJ2-7; 7 bases match TRBD1. J lost 3 bases, V lost 3 bases, and 5 bases had no gene match. This CDR3 has 14 residues. CDR3 sequence reads: CASSFTGAFYEQYF. The CDR3 DNA follows: TGTGCCAGCAGTTTCACAGGGGCCTTCTACGAGCAGTACTTC.

This clonotype came up many times. V usage is TRBV27 and J usage is TRBJ2-1; TRBD2 aligns across 8 bases. V lost 10 bases to trimming and J lost 4 bases; unmatched junction nucleotides: 12. CDR1 and CDR2 from the germline V gene are MNHEY and SMNVEV (reference sequence). CDR3 size: 15 residues. CDR3 nucleotide sequence: TGTGCCACCGCCGCACAGCGGGGGCTTTACAATGAGCAGTTCTTC. Its translation: CATAAQRGLYNEQFF.

This clonotype was seen at least ten times. The V call is TRBV6-1, the J call TRBJ2-1; D is perhaps TRBD1 (6 bases). V lost 2 bases and J 8 bases, leaving 16 bases between the germline ends. The CDR3 consists of 15 residues. The germline V gene has CDR1 MNHNS and CDR2 SASEGT. The CDR3 DNA reads TGTGCCAGCAGTGAAATGGACGCAGCAGGGGATGAGCAGTTCTTC. Its protein is CASSEMDAAGDEQFF.

In this sample, this clonotype turned up many times. The chain links TRBV19 to TRBJ2-5, with 9 bases identical to TRBD1. The ends lost 4 bases at V and 0 bases at J; junction bases unmatched: 6. The CDR3 has 16 amino acids. Germline V gene lookup returns CDR1 LNHDA and CDR2 SQIVND (reference sequence). The CDR3 DNA follows: TGTGCCAGTAGTAAGGGACAGGGTCGATACCAAGAGACCCAGTACTTC. It specifies CASSKGQGRYQETQYF.

This clonotype was seen many times. The chain has TRBV6-5 and TRBJ2-1, with D unresolved. The CDR3 totals 14 residues. V was shortened by 4 bases and J by 7 bases, with 14 bases between the two germline ends. CDR1 and CDR2 from the germline V gene are MNHEY and SVGAGI. CDR3 sequence: CASSSLTGPNEQFF. Written as DNA, the CDR3 is TGTGCCAGCAGTTCTTTGACCGGACCTAATGAGCAGTTCTTC.